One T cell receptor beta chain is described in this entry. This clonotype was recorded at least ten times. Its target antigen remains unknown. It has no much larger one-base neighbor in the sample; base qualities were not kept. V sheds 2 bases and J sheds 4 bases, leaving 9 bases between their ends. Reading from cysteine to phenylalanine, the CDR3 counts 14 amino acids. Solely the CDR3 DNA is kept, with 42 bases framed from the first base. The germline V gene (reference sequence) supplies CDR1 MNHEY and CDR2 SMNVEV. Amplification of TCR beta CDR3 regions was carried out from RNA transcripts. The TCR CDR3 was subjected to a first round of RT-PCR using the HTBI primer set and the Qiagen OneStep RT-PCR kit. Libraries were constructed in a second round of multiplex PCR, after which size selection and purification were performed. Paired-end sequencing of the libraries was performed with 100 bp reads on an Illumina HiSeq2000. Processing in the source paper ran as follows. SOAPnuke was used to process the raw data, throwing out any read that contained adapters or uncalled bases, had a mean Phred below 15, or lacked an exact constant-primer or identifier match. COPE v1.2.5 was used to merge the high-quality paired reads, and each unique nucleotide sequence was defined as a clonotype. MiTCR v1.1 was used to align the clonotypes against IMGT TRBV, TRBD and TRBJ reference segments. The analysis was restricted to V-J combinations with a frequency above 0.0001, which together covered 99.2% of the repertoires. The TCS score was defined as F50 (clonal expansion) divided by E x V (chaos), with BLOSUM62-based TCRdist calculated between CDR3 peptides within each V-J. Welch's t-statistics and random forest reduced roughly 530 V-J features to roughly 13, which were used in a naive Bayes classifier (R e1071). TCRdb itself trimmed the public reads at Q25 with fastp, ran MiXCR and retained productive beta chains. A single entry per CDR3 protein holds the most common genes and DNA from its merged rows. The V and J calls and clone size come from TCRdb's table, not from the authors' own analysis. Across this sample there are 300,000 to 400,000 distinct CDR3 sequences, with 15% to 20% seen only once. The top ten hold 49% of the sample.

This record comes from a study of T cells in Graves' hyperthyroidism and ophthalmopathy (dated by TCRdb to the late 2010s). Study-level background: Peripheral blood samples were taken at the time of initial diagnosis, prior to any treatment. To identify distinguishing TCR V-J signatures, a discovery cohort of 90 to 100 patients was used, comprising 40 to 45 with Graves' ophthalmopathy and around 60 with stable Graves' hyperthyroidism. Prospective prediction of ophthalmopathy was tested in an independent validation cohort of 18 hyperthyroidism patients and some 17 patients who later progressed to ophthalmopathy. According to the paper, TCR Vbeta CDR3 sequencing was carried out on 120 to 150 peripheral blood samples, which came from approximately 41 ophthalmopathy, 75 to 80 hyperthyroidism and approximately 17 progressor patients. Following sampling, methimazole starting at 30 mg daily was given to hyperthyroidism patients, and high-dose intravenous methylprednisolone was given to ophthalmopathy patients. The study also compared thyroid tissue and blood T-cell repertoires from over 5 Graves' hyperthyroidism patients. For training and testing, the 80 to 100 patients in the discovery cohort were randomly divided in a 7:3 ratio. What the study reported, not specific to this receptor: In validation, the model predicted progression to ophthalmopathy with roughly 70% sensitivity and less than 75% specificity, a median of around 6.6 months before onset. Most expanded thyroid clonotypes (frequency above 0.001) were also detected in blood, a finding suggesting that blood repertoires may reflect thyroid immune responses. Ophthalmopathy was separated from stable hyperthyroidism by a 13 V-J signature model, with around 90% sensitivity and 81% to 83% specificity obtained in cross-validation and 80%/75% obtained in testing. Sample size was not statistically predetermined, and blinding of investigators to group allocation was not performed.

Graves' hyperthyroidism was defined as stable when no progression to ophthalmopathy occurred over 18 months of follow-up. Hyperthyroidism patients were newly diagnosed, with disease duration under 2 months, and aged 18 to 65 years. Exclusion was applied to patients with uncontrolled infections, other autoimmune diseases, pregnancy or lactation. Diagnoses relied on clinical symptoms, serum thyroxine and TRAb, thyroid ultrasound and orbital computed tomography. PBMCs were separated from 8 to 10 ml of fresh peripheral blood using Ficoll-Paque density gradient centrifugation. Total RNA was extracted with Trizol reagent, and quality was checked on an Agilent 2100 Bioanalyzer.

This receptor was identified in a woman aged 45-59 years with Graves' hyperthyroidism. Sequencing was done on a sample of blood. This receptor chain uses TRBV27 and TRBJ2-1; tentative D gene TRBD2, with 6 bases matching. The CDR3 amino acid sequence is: CASSLVGSYNEQFF. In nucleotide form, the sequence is TGTGCCAGCAGTTTAGTCGGGAGTTACAATGAGCAGTTCTTC.